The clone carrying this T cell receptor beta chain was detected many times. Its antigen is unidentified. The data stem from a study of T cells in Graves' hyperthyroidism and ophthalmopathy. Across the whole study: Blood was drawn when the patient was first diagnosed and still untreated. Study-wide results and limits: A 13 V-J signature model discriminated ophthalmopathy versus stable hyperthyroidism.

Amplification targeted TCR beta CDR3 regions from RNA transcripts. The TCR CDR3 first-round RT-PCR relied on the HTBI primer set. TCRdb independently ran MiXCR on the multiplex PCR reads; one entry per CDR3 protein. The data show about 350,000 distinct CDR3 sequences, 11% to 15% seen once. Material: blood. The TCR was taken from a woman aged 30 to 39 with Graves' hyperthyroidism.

The CDR3 protein is CASSPSTSQMADTQYF. CDR3 DNA sequence: TGTGCCAGCAGTCCCTCGACTAGTCAGATGGCAGATACGCAGTATTTT. The V gene is TRBV28, the J gene TRBJ2-3, with D maybe TRBD2 (6 bases). The V and J ends lost 5 bases and 4 bases respectively, with 19 bases between them. The CDR3 runs to 16 residues. Germline V gene data show CDR1 as MDHEN and CDR2 as SYDVKM. Filled out from reference TRBV28 and TRBJ2-3, the complete variable domain reads DVKVTQSSRYLVKRTGEKVFLECVQDMDHENMFWYRQDPGLGLRLIYFSYDVKMKEKGDIPEGYSVSREKKERFSLILESASTNQTSMYLCASSPSTSQMADTQYFGPGTRLTVL.